This T cell receptor (beta chain) comes out of a study of T cells in tumors after PD-1 blockade. Genomic DNA template from tumor biopsies or peripheral blood, about 600 ng to 6,500 ng input. The CDR3 length is 11 residues. Germline CDR1 is GTSNPN and CDR2 is SVGIG (reference sequence). V lost 5 bases and J 8 bases, leaving 9 bases between the germline ends. Some clones are missing from TCRdb's copy, which holds only in-frame ones; the method was immunoSEQ multiplex PCR. The sample records approximately 15,000 clones, 65% to 85% being singletons. This chain connects TRBV30 to TRBJ1-4; D is unclear. This TCR derives from a human donor with basal cell carcinoma. Sequencing used PBMCs, obtained after anti-PD-1 treatment. As DNA, the CDR3 is TGTGCCTGGGGGTTGGGAGAAAAACTGTTTTTT. Protein: CAWGLGEKLFF.